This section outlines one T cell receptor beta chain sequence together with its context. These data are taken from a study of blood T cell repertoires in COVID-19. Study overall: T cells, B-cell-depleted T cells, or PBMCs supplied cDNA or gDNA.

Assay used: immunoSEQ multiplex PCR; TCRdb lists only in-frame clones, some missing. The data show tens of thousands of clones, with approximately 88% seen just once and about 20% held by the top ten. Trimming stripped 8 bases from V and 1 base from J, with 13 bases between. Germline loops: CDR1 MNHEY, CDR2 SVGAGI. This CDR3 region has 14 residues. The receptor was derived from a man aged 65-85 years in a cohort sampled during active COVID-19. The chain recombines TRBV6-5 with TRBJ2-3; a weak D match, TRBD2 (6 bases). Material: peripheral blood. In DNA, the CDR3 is TGTGCCAGCTTGAAGCGGGCCGGCACAGATACGCAGTATTTT. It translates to CASLKRAGTDTQYF.